These 2 T cell receptor beta chains were all obtained from the same sample, sequenced in a study of blood T cell repertoires in COVID-19. Sequenced by immunoSEQ multiplex PCR; TCRdb stores in-frame clones only, minus some. The sample comprises more than 400,000 clones, 90% of which are singletons, and under 0.7% rests with the top ten. What was sequenced was PBMCs or T cells enriched from blood (not recorded which). These receptors all come from a man aged 18 to 30 who had recovered from COVID-19.

The rearrangement uses TRBV29-1 and TRBJ1-4; no clear D. In germline, CDR1 is SQVTM, CDR2 ANQGSEA. This CDR3 has 13 residues. The CDR3 reads CSVRDATNEKLFF. The CDR3 DNA follows: TGCAGTGTACGGGATGCAACTAATGAAAAACTGTTTTTT.

The V gene is TRBV19, the J gene TRBJ1-5; D is undetermined. V lost 2 bases and J 4 bases, leaving 15 bases between the germline ends. CDR3 length equals 16 residues. Germline assignment: CDR1 LNHDA and CDR2 SQIVND (reference sequence). The CDR3 is CASSITKRAMNQPQHF. DNA of the CDR3: TGTGCCAGTAGTATAACAAAGAGGGCAATGAATCAGCCCCAGCATTTT.